This T cell receptor beta chain derives from a study of PD-1 blockade in mismatch repair-deficient tumors. Overall study context: Patients had eleven to twelve mismatch repair-deficient cancer types, all previously treated and progressing.

In the case of this clone: The antigen is not known.

The method was immunoSEQ multiplex PCR; TCRdb's version includes in-frame clones alone and lacks a portion of them. The sample has about 100,000 clones; 82% are singletons. CDR1 and CDR2 from the germline V gene are SGHTS and YDEGEE. With V trimmed by 2 bases and J by 7 bases, 6 bases remained unmatched. The CDR3 totals 15 residues. Study-level findings and limits: Tumor-resident clones, often absent from pretreatment blood, expanded after pembrolizumab and then contracted.

A few pembrolizumab responders had their TCRs sequenced. This rearrangement joins TRBV5-8 to TRBJ2-7; TRBD2 matches 13 bases. Here the sequenced sample was peripheral blood, taken about 36 weeks after starting pembrolizumab. This receptor was taken from an adult with mismatch repair-deficient cancer. The CDR3 DNA follows: TGTGCCAGCAGCTTCCGGACTAGCGGGAGTATGGAGCAGTACTTC. Amino acids: CASSFRTSGSMEQYF. Using reference TRBV5-8 and TRBJ2-7 for the parts outside the CDR3, the full variable domain is EAGVTQSPTHLIKTRGQQATLRCSPISGHTSVYWYQQALGLGLQFLLWYDEGEERNRGNFPPRFSGRQFPNYSSELNVNALELEDSALYLCASSFRTSGSMEQYFGPGTRLTVT.